This T cell receptor (beta chain) is drawn from a study of shared clonotypes between healthy human individuals (TCRdb year 2020). Context from the whole study: Two women and a few men aged 18 to 49 years were included in the cohort. For each donor, three plates each were used for CD4 naive and CD4 memory, two plates were used for CD8 naive, and one plate was used for CD8 memory. Blood TCR repertoires of about five healthy adults were deeply sequenced to estimate repertoire size and the extent of clonotype sharing between individuals. To increase sequencing depth and limit assay-specific biases, TCR repertoire library preparation and sequencing were carried out by different laboratories using diverse techniques. Per donor, leukapheresis produced somewhere between about 0.8 and 9.5 billion PBMCs.

The investigation overall reported the following: Roughly 5% of naive CD4, around 4% of naive CD8, approximately 2% of memory CD4, and about 0.4% of memory CD8 clonotypes were shared across a few donors. Because the study included only a small number of donors, the genetic and exposure-history diversity represented was limited. Compared with non-shared clonotypes, clonotypes shared by all four sorted-subset donors had higher generation probabilities. Incomplete sequencing was indicated by rarefaction of sorted-subset datasets, despite the large sequencing depth. Naive subsets generally had larger estimated clonotype richness than memory subsets did. Based on pairwise subsampling, the degree of clonotype sharing among donors was expected to be affected by sequencing depth. Sampling was restricted to blood, and TCR repertoires in tissue are likely to differ from TCR repertoires in blood.

Inclusive of the bounding cysteine and phenylalanine, the CDR3 is 13 residues long. The read is trimmed to its CDR3 DNA, 39 bases read in frame from base 1. CDR1 is given as SGHKS and CDR2 as YYEKEE, both from the germline V gene (reference sequence). V is shortened by 3 bases, J by 8 bases, and the region joining them spans 12 bases. For the CD8 naive samples, CD45RO-negative cells were positively selected for CCR7, yielding a CD45RA+CCR7+ population from which TemRA cells were excluded. The donors were healthy, HIV-negative adults who had no recently reported acute infections or vaccinations. Every donor was a Caucasian adult living in Nashville, Tennessee, USA. Blood was collected by leukapheresis, and PBMCs were isolated by Ficoll-Histopaque density gradient centrifugation and then cryopreserved in liquid nitrogen vapor phase. Analytical flow cytometry was used to check the purity and quantity of each magnetically sorted T cell population. Genomic DNA was isolated from every sorted fraction and measured by UV absorbance on a Nanodrop 2000c.

Of note for this clone: Its antigen has not been determined. Base qualities are not at hand, and no much larger clone is one base apart.

Using the deep immunoSEQ assay, TCR CDR3 regions were amplified from genomic DNA by multiplex PCR. Extracted genomic DNA from each cell subset was distributed evenly across all wells of several immunoSEQ 96-well plates, and each plate was treated as a replicate. For sorted subsets, approximately 190 ng of genomic DNA, equivalent to around 31,000 T cell genomes, went into each replicate PCR. Purified libraries were quantified with a Qubit 3.0 fluorometer, sized on a Bioanalyzer 2100, and re-quantified with the KAPA Library Quantification kit. A separate single-read 150-cycle Illumina NextSeq 550 flow cell was used to sequence each immunoSEQ 96-well plate. In the original analysis: Because the immunoSEQ output held only junctional sequences and lacked quality scores, the filtering could not match the filtering applied to full-length reads. To assign V/J genes and CDR3, sequences were annotated against IMGT germline references using PyIR, a Python wrapper for IgBLAST v1.9. Reads with weak V/J assignments (E-value above 1e-6), missing CDR3, stop codons, out-of-frame junctions, or ambiguous translated residues were removed. V3J clonotypes were defined as sequences sharing the same inferred V gene, J gene, and CDR3 amino acid sequence. Percentage overlap between repertoires was calculated by dividing the number of shared unique clonotypes by the size of the smaller repertoire. Three approaches were used to assess repertoire richness: RTK rarefaction, the Chao1 estimator, and Recon v2.1 estimates of unobserved clonotypes. Generation probabilities were computed with OLGA for all TCRbeta clonotypes obtained by the gDNA method from four donors. This is the immuneACCESS table as TCRdb keeps it, with only in-frame sequences that have V and J called. A part of the clones is gone; compared with another copy, unresolved V genes explain less than half, and the rest is unexplained. From that table come the V and J calls and clone size; the DNA was used to work out D and trimming. Across this sample there are roughly 600,000 clones, with 98% seen only once. Approximately 0.33% of the sample is in the top ten clones.

The chain uses TRBV5-5 and TRBJ1-3, with the D gene uncertain. This sequence originates from a man aged 30 to 39 in good health. The specimen was naive CD8+ T cells sorted from blood. What the cell subset or site label conveys for this sample: CD45RA+CCR7+. In nucleotide form, the sequence is TGTGCCAGCAGCTCCCTGAATCGGGACACCATATATTTT. Its protein is CASSSLNRDTIYF.